This entry concerns a single TCR beta chain. Unmatched junction bases numbered 12, after V lost 6 bases and J lost 10 bases. Per the germline V gene, CDR1 is SGHTA and CDR2 is FQGNSA. The CDR3 extends over 16 amino acids. This sample is drawn from a study of shared clonotypes between healthy human individuals. Across the study: Aged between 18 and 49, the donors were a couple of women and three men. The plates for each donor numbered three CD4 naive, three CD4 memory, two CD8 naive and one CD8 memory.

Some clones are missing from TCRdb's copy, which holds only in-frame ones; the method was immunoSEQ multiplex PCR. The data show a few million clones, with more than 90% seen just once and more than 0.12% held by the top ten. Sequencing was done on a sample of naive CD4+ T cells sorted from blood. Subset of the sample: CD45RA+ positively selected. The sequence was collected from a man between 18 and 29 years old in good health. V and J are TRBV7-2 and TRBJ2-1; 13 bases are a match to TRBD2. Written as DNA, the CDR3 is TGTGCCAGCAGTCCAGAGGGGACTAGCGGGGCTATGGAGCAGTTCTTC. This codes for CASSPEGTSGAMEQFF.